The 21 T cell receptor beta chains below all came from one sample that was sequenced in a study of T cell clonality in common variable immunodeficiency. Sequencing was performed with immunoSEQ multiplex PCR; in TCRdb, only in-frame clones are kept and a portion is missing. The profile covers tens of thousands of clones, none occurring a single time. Sequenced: peripheral blood mononuclear cells. These receptors all come from a person aged 18 to 75 in good health.

This clone was counted at least ten times. Coverage ceases 3 residues before the CDR3 finishes, and the germline J gene fills in the end. The chain recombines TRBV29-1 with TRBJ2-1, with 7 positions matching TRBD1. Germline V gene data show CDR1 as SQVTM and CDR2 as ANQGSEA. The V segment lost 2 bases and the J segment 1 base; nucleotides outside the gene matches: 11. This CDR3 comprises 17 residues. The CDR3 bases that were read are TGCAGCGTTGAACCCCCTAGGGGGCGAGAGTCCTACAATGAG. The encoded protein is CSVEPPRGRESYNE. The whole CDR3 reads CSVEPPRGRESYNEQFF.

This clone was observed at least ten times. The read terminates 3 residues before the CDR3 end, so the remaining end is supplied by the germline J gene. V and J are TRBV12-3 or TRBV12-4 and TRBJ2-1; TRBD2 matches 10 bases. J lost 5 bases, V lost 7 bases, and 8 bases had no gene match. This CDR3 is built from 15 residues. The CDR3 spells CASTPGLAGDNEQFF. The CDR3 bases that were read are TGTGCCAGCACCCCCGGGCTAGCGGGAGACAATGAG.

At least ten counts were recorded for this clone. The read terminates 3 residues ahead of where the CDR3 ends, so the germline J gene completes it. The chain recombines TRBV5-4 with TRBJ2-2; 14 bases agree with TRBD2. Germline CDR1 and CDR2: SGHNT and YYREEE (reference sequence). The trim removed 4 bases at V and 3 bases at J, leaving 2 bases unmatched. This CDR3 contains 16 residues. The CDR3 reads CASSRGLAGDTGELFF. CDR3 DNA, as far as it was read: TGTGCCAGCAGCAGGGGACTAGCGGGAGACACCGGGGAG.

As regards this clone: The read ends 3 residues shy of where the CDR3 ends; the end is completed using the germline J gene. V usage is TRBV19 and J usage is TRBJ1-2; D gene unclear. The length of the CDR3 is 14 residues. Looked up from germline, CDR1 is LNHDA and CDR2 is SQIVND (reference sequence). Incomplete CDR3 DNA: TGTGCCAGTAGTCCCCCCCTAGTTCCGAATGAC. Amino acids: CASSPPLVPND. The full-length CDR3 reads as CASSPPLVPNDYTF.

A remark on this clone: Given a much more abundant clone one base away, this may be a read error. The read ends 3 residues shy of where the CDR3 ends; the end is completed using the germline J gene. Other DNA variants within this sample encode the same CDR3. The J gene is TRBJ1-2, the V gene TRBV5-1; unclear D gene. This CDR3 spans 12 amino acids. The germline CDR1 and CDR2 sequences are SGHRS and YFSETQ. The CDR3 spells CASSLDRGGYTF. The DNA read from the CDR3 is TGCGCCAGCAGCTTGGATCGGGGTGGG.

This clone has ten or more counts. The read halts 3 residues ahead of the CDR3 end, with the missing end drawn from the germline J gene. This rearrangement joins TRBV15 to TRBJ2-2; no clear D gene. Germline values: CDR1 LNHNV, CDR2 YYDKDF (reference sequence). The CDR3 sequence is 15 residues long. Deletions cut 5 bases from V and 4 bases from J, with 14 bases between. CDR3 region: CATSPRTSGTGELFF. CDR3 DNA (partial): TGTGCCACCAGCCCCCGCACCTCAGGCACCGGGGAG.

This clone was seen ten or more times. The CDR3 end is not reached by the read, which stops 3 residues before it; the germline J gene fills it in. The chain uses TRBV7-2 and TRBJ2-5; a possible D gene is TRBD1 (5 bases). The CDR3 contains 13 residues. Trimming shortened V by 6 bases and J by 3 bases, and 11 bases separated the two germline ends. CDR1 is SGHTA, CDR2 FQGNSA, per germline. This chain's CDR3 is CASSLGAEETQYF. Incomplete CDR3 DNA: TGTGCCAGCAGTCTAGGGGCTGAAGAGACC. The full variable domain, with the rest looked up from reference TRBV7-2 and TRBJ2-5, is GAGVSQSPSNKVTEKGKDVELRCDPISGHTALYWYRQSLGQGLEFLIYFQGNSAPDKSGLPSDRFSAERTGGSVSTLTIQRTQQEDSAVYLCASSLGAEETQYFGPGTRLLVL.

This clone has at least ten counts. The read halts 3 residues ahead of the CDR3 end, with the missing end drawn from the germline J gene. The chain couples TRBV30 to TRBJ1-1; D is uncertain. V lost 3 bases and J lost 7, with 6 bases in between. This CDR3 comprises 10 residues. Germline V gene sequence: CDR1 GTSNPN, CDR2 SVGIG (reference sequence). The CDR3 is CAWRSFEAFF. The sequenced CDR3 bases are TGTGCCTGGAGGTCGTTTGAA.

The sample holds many counts of this clone. The read finishes 3 residues shy of the CDR3 end, and the germline J gene is used to complete it. The chain is built from TRBV18 and TRBJ2-3, with D unresolved. The V and J ends lost 0 bases and 6 bases respectively, with 4 bases between them. The V gene's germline CDR1 is KGHSH and CDR2 LQKENI. The CDR3 totals 12 residues. CDR3 in amino acids: CASSPPADTQYF. CDR3 DNA, as far as it was read: TGTGCCAGCTCACCACCGGCCGATACG.

This clone was observed a handful of times. The CDR3 extends 3 residues past the end of the read, so its final part is completed from the germline J gene. The V and J genes are TRBV7-2 and TRBJ2-4; D is uncertain. The CDR3 has 14 amino acids. Per the germline V gene, CDR1 is SGHTA and CDR2 is FQGNSA. CDR3 in amino acids: CASSLYVSNYGQYF. The CDR3 bases that were read are TGTGCCAGCAGCTTATATGTCTCGAACTATGGT. Full variable domain (missing parts from reference TRBV7-2 and TRBJ2-4): GAGVSQSPSNKVTEKGKDVELRCDPISGHTALYWYRQSLGQGLEFLIYFQGNSAPDKSGLPSDRFSAERTGGSVSTLTIQRTQQEDSAVYLCASSLYVSNYGQYFGAGTRLSVL.

This clone has at least ten counts. Read data end 3 residues before the CDR3 end; the end is taken from the germline J gene. The V and J genes are TRBV6-2 or TRBV6-3 and TRBJ2-7; TRBD2 aligns across 12 bases. The V segment lost 8 bases and the J segment 1 base; nucleotides outside the gene matches: 9. The CDR3 totals 16 residues. CDR1 is MNHEY, CDR2 SVGEGT, per germline. Here the CDR3 reads CASGLGGLAGSYEQYF. Incomplete CDR3 DNA: TGTGCCAGCGGATTGGGAGGACTAGCGGGATCCTACGAG.

This clone was observed many times. The read falls 3 residues short of the CDR3 end, and the missing part is taken from the germline J gene. The chain has TRBV20-1 and TRBJ2-3; possible D gene TRBD2, 7 bases. The CDR3 spans 16 residues. Deletions cut 3 bases from V and 2 bases from J, with 18 bases between. Germline-derived CDR1 and CDR2 are DFQATT and SNEGSKA (reference sequence). The chain's CDR3 is CSARLGGAAITDTQYF. Incomplete CDR3 DNA: TGCAGTGCTAGGCTGGGGGGGGCCGCTATCACAGATACG.

This clone occurred many times. The CDR3 end lies 3 residues beyond the end of the read and is filled in from the germline J gene. The chain uses TRBV20-1 and TRBJ2-5; the match to TRBD1 covers 8 bases. The germline V gene encodes CDR1 DFQATT and CDR2 SNEGSKA (reference sequence). V lost 5 bases to trimming and J lost 1 base; unmatched junction nucleotides: 6. The CDR3 totals 14 residues. This CDR3 is CSAPRTGTQETQYF. The sequenced part of the CDR3 DNA is TGCAGTGCTCCCCGGACAGGGACCCAAGAGACC.

The sample holds many counts of this clone. The read terminates 3 residues before the CDR3 end, so the remaining end is supplied by the germline J gene. The chain joins TRBV5-1 to TRBJ2-3; a weak D match, TRBD2 (5 bases). Trimming pared 6 bases from V and 1 base from J, leaving 12 bases between. Germline loops: CDR1 SGHRS, CDR2 YFSETQ. CDR3 length: 14 amino acids. This CDR3 reads CASKEDSGTDTQYF. CDR3 DNA (partial): TGCGCCAGCAAAGAGGATAGCGGCACAGATACG. Supplemented by reference TRBV5-1 and TRBJ2-3, the full variable domain reads KAGVTQTPRYLIKTRGQQVTLSCSPISGHRSVSWYQQTPGQGLQFLFEYFSETQRNKGNFPGRFSGRQFSNSRSEMNVSTLELGDSALYLCASKEDSGTDTQYFGPGTRLTVL.

This clone was detected ten times or more. The part of the CDR3 DNA that was read is TGTGCTAGTGGGGCAGGGAACACCGGGGAG. This translates into CASGAGNTGE. The CDR3 as a whole reads CASGAGNTGELFF. The chain joins TRBV12-5 to TRBJ2-2, with D uncertain. Read data end 3 residues before the CDR3 end; the end is taken from the germline J gene. With 6 bases removed from V and 1 base from J, the gap between germline ends came to 6 bases. CDR1 is LGHNT and CDR2 is FRNRAP in the germline V gene. This CDR3 has 13 residues.

This clone was seen a few times. Sequencing ends 3 residues short of the CDR3 end; the germline J gene provides the rest. V gene TRBV18 combines with J gene TRBJ1-2, with no clear D. Looked up from germline, CDR1 is KGHSH and CDR2 is LQKENI. The CDR3 consists of 16 residues. The CDR3 region is CASSPHAGSGSYDYTF. The part of the CDR3 DNA that was read is TGTGCCAGCTCACCACATGCCGGCAGCGGCTCCTACGAC.

Remarks on this clone: Read coverage stops 3 residues before the CDR3 terminus; the germline J gene supplies the remainder. This chain links TRBV30 with TRBJ1-1; tentatively, D is TRBD1 (5 bases). The CDR3 extends over 12 amino acids. Germline CDR1 GTSNPN, CDR2 SVGIG (reference sequence). The sequenced part of the CDR3 DNA is TGTGCCTGGACCCCCAGGGCGGGGGAG. Translated, it gives CAWTPRAGE. The whole CDR3 region reads CAWTPRAGEAFF. Supplemented by reference TRBV30 and TRBJ1-1, the full variable domain reads SQTIHQWPATLVQPVGSPLSLECTVEGTSNPNLYWYRQAAGRGLQLLFYSVGIGQISSEVPQNLSASRPQDRQFILSSKKLLLSDSGFYLCAWTPRAGEAFFGQGTRLTVV.

In its sample, this clone was seen many times. Read sequence stops 3 residues before the CDR3 end, and the germline J gene provides the missing end. The rearrangement uses TRBV5-4 and TRBJ2-3, with D possibly being TRBD1 (5 bases). Trimming cost V 4 bases and J 8 bases, with 8 bases left between them. The CDR3 runs to 11 residues. Germline V gives CDR1 SGHNT, CDR2 YYREEE (reference sequence). The CDR3 DNA, read in part, is TGTGCCAGCAGCCGCCAGGGTACG. It specifies CASSRQGT. The CDR3 in full is CASSRQGTQYF.

This clone was counted a few times. The read gets to within 3 residues of the CDR3 end, and the germline J gene fills in the rest. This chain uses TRBV6-2 or TRBV6-3 with TRBJ2-3; 10 bases map to TRBD1. The CDR3 sequence is 17 residues long. Germline V gene sequence: CDR1 MNHEY, CDR2 SVGEGT. Partial CDR3 DNA: TGTGCCAGCAGTTTCGCCGGGACAGGGGTTAGCAATCAGCCG. Translating gives CASSFAGTGVSNQP. The whole CDR3 protein is CASSFAGTGVSNQPQYF.

Comment on this clone: The read comes to an end 3 residues before the CDR3 does, leaving the germline J gene to fill in the end. This chain links TRBV11-2 with TRBJ2-7, with D tentatively TRBD1 (5 bases). Germline loops: CDR1 SGHAT, CDR2 FQNNGV. The CDR3 length is 14 residues. V gave up 5 bases and J gave up 3 bases, with 14 bases separating them. The part of the CDR3 DNA that was read is TGTGCCAGCAGCCCCGCGGACATCTACTACGAG. It encodes CASSPADIYYE. The CDR3 in its entirety is CASSPADIYYEQYF.

This clone was picked up many times. The read gets to within 3 residues of the CDR3 end, and the germline J gene fills in the rest. This chain links TRBV4-1 with TRBJ2-7; the D gene is possibly TRBD2 (5 bases). In germline, CDR1 is MGHRA, CDR2 YSYEKL. V lost 1 base, J lost 5 bases, and 15 bases lay in between. This CDR3 is 15 amino acids long. CDR3 bases read: TGCGCCAGCAGCCAAGCCCTGGCGGGTAGGGACGAG. This gives the protein CASSQALAGRDE. The CDR3 as a whole reads CASSQALAGRDEQYF.